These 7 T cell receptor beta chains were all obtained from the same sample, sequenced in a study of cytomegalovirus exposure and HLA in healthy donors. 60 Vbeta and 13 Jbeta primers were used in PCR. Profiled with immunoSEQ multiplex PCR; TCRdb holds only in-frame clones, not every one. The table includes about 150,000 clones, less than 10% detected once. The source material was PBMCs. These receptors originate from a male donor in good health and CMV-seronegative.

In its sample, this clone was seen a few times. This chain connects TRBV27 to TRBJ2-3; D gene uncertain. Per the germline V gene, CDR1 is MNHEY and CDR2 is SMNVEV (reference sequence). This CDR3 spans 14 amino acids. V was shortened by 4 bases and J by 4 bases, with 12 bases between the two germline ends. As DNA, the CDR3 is TGTGCCAGCAGTTCAGGTTTCGACCCAGATACGCAGTATTTT. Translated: CASSSGFDPDTQYF.

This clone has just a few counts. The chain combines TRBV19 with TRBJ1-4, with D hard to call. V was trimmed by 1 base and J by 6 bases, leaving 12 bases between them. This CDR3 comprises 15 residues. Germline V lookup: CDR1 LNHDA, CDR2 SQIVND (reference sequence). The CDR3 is CASSIVVLNDEKLFF. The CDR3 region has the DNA TGTGCCAGTAGTATAGTAGTCCTTAACGATGAAAAACTGTTTTTT.

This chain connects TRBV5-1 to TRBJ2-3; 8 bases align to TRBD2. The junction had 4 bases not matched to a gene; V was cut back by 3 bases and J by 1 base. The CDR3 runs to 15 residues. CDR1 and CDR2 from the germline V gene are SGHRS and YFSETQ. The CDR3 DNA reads TGCGCCAGCAGCTCGCTAGCGGGCGGCACAGATACGCAGTATTTT. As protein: CASSSLAGGTDTQYF.

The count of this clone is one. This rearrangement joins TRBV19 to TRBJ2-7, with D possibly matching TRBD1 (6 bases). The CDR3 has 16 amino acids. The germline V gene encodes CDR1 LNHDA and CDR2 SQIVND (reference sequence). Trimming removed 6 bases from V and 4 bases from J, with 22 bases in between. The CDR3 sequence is CASSNPAGTQPYEQYF. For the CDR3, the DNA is TGTGCCAGTAGCAATCCGGCCGGGACACAACCGTACGAGCAGTACTTC.

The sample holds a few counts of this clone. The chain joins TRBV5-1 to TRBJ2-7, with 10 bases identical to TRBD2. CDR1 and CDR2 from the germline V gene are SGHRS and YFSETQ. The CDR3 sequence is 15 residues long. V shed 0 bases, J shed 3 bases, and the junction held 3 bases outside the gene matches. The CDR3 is CASSLEASGGYEQYF. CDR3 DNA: TGCGCCAGCAGCTTGGAGGCTAGCGGGGGCTACGAGCAGTACTTC.

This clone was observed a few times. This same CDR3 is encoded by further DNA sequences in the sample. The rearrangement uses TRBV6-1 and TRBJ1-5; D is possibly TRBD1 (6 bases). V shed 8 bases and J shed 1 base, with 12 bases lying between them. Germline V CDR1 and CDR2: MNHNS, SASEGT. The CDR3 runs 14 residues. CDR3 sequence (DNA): TGTGCCAGCCACTGGGGGGGCAGCAATCAGCCCCAGCATTTT. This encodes CASHWGGSNQPQHF.

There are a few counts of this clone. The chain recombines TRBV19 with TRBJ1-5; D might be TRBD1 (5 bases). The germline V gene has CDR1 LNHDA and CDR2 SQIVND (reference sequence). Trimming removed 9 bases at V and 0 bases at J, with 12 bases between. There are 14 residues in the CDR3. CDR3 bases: TGTGCCAGCAATGGGGCATATAGCAATCAGCCCCAGCATTTT. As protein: CASNGAYSNQPQHF.